This TCR beta chain was identified during a study of blood T cell repertoires in COVID-19. Study-wide context: The origin of the acute and convalescent COVID-19 samples was the United States, Italy and Spain. In each case, the material was cDNA or gDNA derived from T cells, B-cell-depleted T cells, or PBMCs.

Profiled with immunoSEQ multiplex PCR; TCRdb holds only in-frame clones, not every one. Here the sample spans 250,000 or so clones, roughly four fifths being singletons. Trimming left V 5 bases short and J 2 bases short, with 4 bases between. The CDR3 contains 11 residues. Germline assignment: CDR1 LGHNT and CDR2 FRNRAP. This clonotype originated in a middle-aged man with acute or convalescent COVID-19. The sequenced sample was peripheral blood. The genes are TRBV12-5 and TRBJ2-7; D uncertain. CDR3: CASGLTYEQYF. The CDR3 DNA reads TGTGCTAGTGGTCTTACCTACGAGCAGTACTTC.